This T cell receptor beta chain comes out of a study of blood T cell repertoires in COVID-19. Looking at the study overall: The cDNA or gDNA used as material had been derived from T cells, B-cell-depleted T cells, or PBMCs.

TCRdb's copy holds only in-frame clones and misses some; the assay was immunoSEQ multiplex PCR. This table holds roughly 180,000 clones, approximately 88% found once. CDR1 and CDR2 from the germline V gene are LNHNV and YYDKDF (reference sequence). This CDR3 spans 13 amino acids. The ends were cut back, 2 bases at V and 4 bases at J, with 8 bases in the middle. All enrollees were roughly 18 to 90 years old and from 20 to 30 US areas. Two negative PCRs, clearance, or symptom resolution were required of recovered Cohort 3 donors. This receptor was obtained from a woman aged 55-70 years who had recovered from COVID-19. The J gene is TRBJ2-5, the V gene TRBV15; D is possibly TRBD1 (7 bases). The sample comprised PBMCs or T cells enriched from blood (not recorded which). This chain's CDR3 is CATSRQGGETQYF. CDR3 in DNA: TGTGCCACCAGCAGACAGGGGGGAGAGACCCAGTACTTC. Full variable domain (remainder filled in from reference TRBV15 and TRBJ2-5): DAMVIQNPRYQVTQFGKPVTLSCSQTLNHNVMYWYQQKSSQAPKLLFHYYDKDFNNEADTPDNFQSRRPNTSFCFLDIRSPGLGDTAMYLCATSRQGGETQYFGPGTRLLVL.